In its sample, the clone carrying this T cell receptor (delta chain) was seen a few times. Relative to the germline gene, one junction end is altered; a read error may explain this. CDR1 and CDR2 (germline): GEAIGNYY, EKD. This CDR3 has 15 residues. The source of the sample is a study of gamma-delta T cells after stem cell transplantation. TCRdb re-called the RT-PCR reads through CATT. The repertoire includes 2,500 to 3,500 delta-chain clones, less than 3.5% of them detected once, and 20% to 30% sits in the top ten. V and J are TRDV2 and TRDJ1; TRDD3 agrees at 8 bases. Sequenced: gamma-delta T cells. This receptor was identified in a human donor. It is not recorded whose cells these are; they may come from a transplant donor. The CDR3 loop reads CARDSVGGYTDKLIF. The CDR3 nucleotides read TGTGCCCGTGACTCCGTTGGGGGATACACCGATAAACTCATCTTT.